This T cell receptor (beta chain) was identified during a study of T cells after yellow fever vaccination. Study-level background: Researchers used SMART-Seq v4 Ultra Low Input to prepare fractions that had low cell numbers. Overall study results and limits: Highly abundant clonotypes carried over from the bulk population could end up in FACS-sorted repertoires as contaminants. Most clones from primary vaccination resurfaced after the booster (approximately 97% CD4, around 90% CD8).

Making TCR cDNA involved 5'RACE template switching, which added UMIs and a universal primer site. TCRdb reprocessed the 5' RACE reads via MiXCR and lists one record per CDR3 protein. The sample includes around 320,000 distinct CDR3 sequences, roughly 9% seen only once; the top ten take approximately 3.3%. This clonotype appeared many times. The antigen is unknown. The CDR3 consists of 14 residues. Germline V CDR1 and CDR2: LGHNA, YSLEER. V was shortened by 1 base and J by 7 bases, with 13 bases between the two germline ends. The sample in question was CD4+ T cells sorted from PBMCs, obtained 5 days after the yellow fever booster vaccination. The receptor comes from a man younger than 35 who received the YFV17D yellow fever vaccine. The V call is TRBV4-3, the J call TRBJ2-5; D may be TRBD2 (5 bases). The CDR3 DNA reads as TGCGCCAGCAGCCAAGGGAGGACCCGCGGGACCCAGTACTTC. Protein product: CASSQGRTRGTQYF.